Only a few counts were recorded for the clone carrying this TCR beta chain. Antigen unknown. This sample is drawn from a study of blood T cells in healthy people across ages. This CDR3 spans 17 amino acids. In germline, CDR1 is MDHEN, CDR2 SYDVKM. Trimming pared 4 bases from V and 3 bases from J, leaving 22 bases between. Primed by a sample-barcoded 5' primer and a J-beta primer mix, a second PCR proceeded for roughly 6 to 12 cycles. TCRdb reprocessed the 5' RACE reads with MiXCR, giving one entry per CDR3 protein. The sample holds 750,000 or so distinct CDR3 sequences, 20% to 25% seen once. Study results and caveats: Among T cells, TCR beta diversity per million cells dropped roughly linearly as age rose.

The sample also formed part of further work on T cells of mothers and their children. As that study records: Related pairs of mothers and children showed slightly higher, non-significant overlap versus unrelated pairs.

The chain is built from TRBV28 and TRBJ2-7; no reliable D call. This clonotype was sampled from a boy between 10 and 17 years old in good health. Source material: blood. CDR3 amino acids: CASSSYSNLAYDYEQYF. The DNA of the CDR3 is TGTGCCAGCAGTTCGTATTCCAATTTAGCTTACGACTACGAGCAGTACTTC.